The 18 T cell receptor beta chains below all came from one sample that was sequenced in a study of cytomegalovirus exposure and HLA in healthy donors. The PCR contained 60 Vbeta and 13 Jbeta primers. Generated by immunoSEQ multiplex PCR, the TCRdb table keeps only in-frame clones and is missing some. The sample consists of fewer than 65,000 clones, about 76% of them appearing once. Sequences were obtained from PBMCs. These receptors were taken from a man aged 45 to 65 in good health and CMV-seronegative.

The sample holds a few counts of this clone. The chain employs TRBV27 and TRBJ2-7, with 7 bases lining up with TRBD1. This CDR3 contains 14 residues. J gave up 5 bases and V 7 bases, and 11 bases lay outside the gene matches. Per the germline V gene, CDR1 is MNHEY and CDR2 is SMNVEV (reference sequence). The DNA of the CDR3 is TGTGCCAGCACCCCAGGGGGTAGTAGGGACGAGCAGTACTTC. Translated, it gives CASTPGGSRDEQYF.

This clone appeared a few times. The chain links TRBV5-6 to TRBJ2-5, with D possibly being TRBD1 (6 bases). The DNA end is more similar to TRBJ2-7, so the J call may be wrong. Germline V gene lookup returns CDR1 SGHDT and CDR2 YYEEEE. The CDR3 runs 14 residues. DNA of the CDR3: TGTGCCAGCACTCGTCAGGGGAGCTCCTACGAGCAGTACTTC. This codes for CASTRQGSSYEQYF.

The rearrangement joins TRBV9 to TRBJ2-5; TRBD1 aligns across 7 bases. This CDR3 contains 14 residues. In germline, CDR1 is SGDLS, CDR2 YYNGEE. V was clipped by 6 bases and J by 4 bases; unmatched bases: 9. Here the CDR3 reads CASTQTGLRETQYF. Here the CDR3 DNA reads TGTGCCAGCACCCAGACAGGGCTTCGAGAGACCCAGTACTTC.

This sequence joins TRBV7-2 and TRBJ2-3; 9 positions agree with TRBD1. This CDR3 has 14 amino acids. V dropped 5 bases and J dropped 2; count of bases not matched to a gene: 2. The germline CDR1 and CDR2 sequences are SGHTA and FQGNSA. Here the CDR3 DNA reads TGTGCCAGCAGCGACAGGGGGTACACAGATACGCAGTATTTT. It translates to CASSDRGYTDTQYF.

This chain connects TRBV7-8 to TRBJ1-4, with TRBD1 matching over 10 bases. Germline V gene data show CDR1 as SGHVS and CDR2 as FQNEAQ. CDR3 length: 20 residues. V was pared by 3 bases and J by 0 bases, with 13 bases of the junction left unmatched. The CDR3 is CASSFGKLQGQGTTNEKLFF. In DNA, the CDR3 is TGTGCCAGCAGCTTCGGGAAACTCCAGGGACAGGGGACAACTAATGAAAAACTGTTTTTT.

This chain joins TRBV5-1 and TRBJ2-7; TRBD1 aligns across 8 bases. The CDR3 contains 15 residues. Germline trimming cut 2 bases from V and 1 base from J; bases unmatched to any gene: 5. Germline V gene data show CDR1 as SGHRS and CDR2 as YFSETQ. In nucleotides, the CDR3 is TGCGCCAGCAGCTTTTTGCAGGGGGCTTCCTACGAGCAGTACTTC. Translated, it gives CASSFLQGASYEQYF.

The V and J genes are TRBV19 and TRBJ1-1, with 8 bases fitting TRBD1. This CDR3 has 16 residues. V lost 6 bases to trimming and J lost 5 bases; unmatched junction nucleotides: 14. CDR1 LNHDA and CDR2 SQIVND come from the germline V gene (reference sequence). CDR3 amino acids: CASSPTPRGHRTEAFF. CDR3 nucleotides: TGTGCCAGTAGCCCCACCCCCAGGGGGCATCGTACTGAAGCTTTCTTT.

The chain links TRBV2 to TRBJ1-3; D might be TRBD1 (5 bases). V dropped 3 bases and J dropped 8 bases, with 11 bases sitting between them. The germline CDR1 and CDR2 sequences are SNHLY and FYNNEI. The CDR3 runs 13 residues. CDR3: CASSDWGVHTIYF. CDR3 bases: TGTGCCAGCAGTGACTGGGGGGTACACACCATATATTTT.

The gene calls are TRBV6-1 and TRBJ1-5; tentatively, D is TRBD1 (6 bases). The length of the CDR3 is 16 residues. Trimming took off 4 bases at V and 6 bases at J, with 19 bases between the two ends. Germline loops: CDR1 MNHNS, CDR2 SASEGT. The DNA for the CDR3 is TGTGCCAGCAGTGTTAAGGGGGTGAGAGTTAGTCAGCCCCAGCATTTT. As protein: CASSVKGVRVSQPQHF.

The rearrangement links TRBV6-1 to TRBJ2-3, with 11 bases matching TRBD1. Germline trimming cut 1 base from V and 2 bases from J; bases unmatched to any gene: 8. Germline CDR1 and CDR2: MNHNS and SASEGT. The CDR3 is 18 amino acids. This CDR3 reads CASSEVAGTGGTTDTQYF. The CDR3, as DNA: TGTGCCAGCAGTGAAGTGGCCGGGACAGGGGGGACCACAGATACGCAGTATTTT.

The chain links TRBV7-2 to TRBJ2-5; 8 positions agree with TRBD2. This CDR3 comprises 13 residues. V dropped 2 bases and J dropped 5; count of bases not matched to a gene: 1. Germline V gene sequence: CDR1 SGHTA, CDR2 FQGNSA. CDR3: CASSLLAGETQYF. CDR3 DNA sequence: TGTGCCAGCAGCTTATTAGCGGGGGAGACCCAGTACTTC.

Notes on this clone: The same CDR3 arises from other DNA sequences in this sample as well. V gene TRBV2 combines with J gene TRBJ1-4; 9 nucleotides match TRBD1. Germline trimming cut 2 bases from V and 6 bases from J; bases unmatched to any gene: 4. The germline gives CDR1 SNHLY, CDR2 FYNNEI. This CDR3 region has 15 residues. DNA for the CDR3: TGTGCCAGCAGTGAAACAGGGGGCGTCTATGAAAAACTGTTTTTT. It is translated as CASSETGGVYEKLFF.

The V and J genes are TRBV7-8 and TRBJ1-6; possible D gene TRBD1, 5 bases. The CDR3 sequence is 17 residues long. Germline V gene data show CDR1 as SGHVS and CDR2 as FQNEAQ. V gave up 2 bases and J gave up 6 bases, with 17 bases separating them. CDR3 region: CASSLPSRTRLNSPLHF. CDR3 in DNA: TGTGCCAGCAGCTTACCAAGCCGGACAAGGCTTAATTCACCCCTCCACTTT. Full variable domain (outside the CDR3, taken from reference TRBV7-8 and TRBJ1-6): GAGVSQSPRYKVAKRGQDVALRCDPISGHVSLFWYQQALGQGPEFLTYFQNEAQLDKSGLPSDRFFAERPEGSVSTLKIQRTQQEDSAVYLCASSLPSRTRLNSPLHFGNGTRLTVT.

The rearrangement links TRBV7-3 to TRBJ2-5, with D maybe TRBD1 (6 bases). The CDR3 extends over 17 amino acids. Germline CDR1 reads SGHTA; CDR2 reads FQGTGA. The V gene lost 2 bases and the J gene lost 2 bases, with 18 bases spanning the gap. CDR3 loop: CASSLGSFTGHQETQYF. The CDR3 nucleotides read TGTGCCAGCAGCTTAGGTTCGTTTACGGGACATCAAGAGACCCAGTACTTC.

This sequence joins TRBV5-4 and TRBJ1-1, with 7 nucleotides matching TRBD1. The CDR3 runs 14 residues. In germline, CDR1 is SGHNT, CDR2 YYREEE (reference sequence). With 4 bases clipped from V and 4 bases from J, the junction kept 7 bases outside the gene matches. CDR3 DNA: TGTGCCAGCAGCCCCACAGGGGCTAGCACTGAAGCTTTCTTT. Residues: CASSPTGASTEAFF. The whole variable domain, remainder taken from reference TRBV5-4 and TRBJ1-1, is ETGVTQSPTHLIKTRGQQVTLRCSSQSGHNTVSWYQQALGQGPQFIFQYYREEENGRGNFPPRFSGLQFPNYSSELNVNALELDDSALYLCASSPTGASTEAFFGQGTRLTVV.

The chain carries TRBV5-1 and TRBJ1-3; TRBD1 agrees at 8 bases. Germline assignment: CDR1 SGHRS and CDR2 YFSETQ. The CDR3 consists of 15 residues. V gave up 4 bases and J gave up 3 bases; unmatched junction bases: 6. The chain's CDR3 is CASSTRTGFGNTIYF. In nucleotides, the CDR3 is TGCGCCAGCAGCACACGGACAGGGTTTGGAAACACCATATATTTT.

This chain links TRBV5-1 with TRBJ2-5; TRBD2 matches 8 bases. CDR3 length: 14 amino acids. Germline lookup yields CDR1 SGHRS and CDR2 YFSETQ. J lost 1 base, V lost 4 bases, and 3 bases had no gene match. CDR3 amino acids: CASSPGGPQETQYF. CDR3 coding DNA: TGCGCCAGCAGCCCGGGAGGGCCCCAAGAGACCCAGTACTTC.

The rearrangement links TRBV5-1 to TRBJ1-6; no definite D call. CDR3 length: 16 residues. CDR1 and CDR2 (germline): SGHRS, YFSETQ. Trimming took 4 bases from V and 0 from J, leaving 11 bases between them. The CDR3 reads CASSPQWSSYNSPLHF. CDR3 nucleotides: TGCGCCAGCAGCCCTCAGTGGAGCTCCTATAATTCACCCCTCCACTTT.